This paragraph covers one T cell receptor beta chain sequence. This clone has only a few counts. The target of this receptor is not known. No much larger clone exists at a distance of one base, and base qualities are not known. V ends up 0 bases short and J 3 bases short, with an unmatched junction base count of 6. Including the terminal cysteine and phenylalanine, the CDR3 comprises 17 residues. Just the 51-base CDR3 DNA is kept, in frame starting at base 1. From the germline V gene, CDR1 is LGHNA and CDR2 is YNFKEQ. The record originates from a study of shared clonotypes between healthy human individuals (dated by TCRdb to the early 2020s). Study-level background: Three men and a couple of women, aged 18 to 49 years, made up the cohort. To estimate repertoire size and how much clonotype sharing occurs between individuals, the study deeply sequenced the blood TCR repertoires of roughly 5 healthy adults. To increase sequencing depth and limit assay-specific biases, TCR repertoire library preparation and sequencing were carried out by different laboratories using diverse techniques. Per donor, leukapheresis produced somewhere between about 0.94 and 9 billion PBMCs. Broader findings and caveats from the paper: Sampling was restricted to blood, and TCR repertoires in tissues likely differ from the TCR repertoires found in blood. The genetic and exposure-history diversity represented was limited by the small number of donors. Pairwise subsampling led to the expectation that sequencing depth would affect the degree of clonotype sharing among donors.

Using the deep immunoSEQ assay, TCR CDR3 regions were amplified from genomic DNA by multiplex PCR. For each cell subset, the extracted genomic DNA was distributed evenly across all wells of several immunoSEQ 96-well plates, and each plate served as one replicate. Each replicate PCR for unsorted PBMC received roughly 290 ng genomic DNA, equal to 25,000 to 30,000 T cell genomes. Unsorted PBMC genomic DNA was sequenced across ten immunoSEQ deep assay plates. The purified libraries were quantified using a Qubit 3.0 fluorometer, sized with a Bioanalyzer 2100, and then quantified again using the KAPA Library Quantification kit. Every immunoSEQ 96-well plate was sequenced on a dedicated single-read 150-cycle Illumina NextSeq 550 flow cell. Per the original workflow: Because the immunoSEQ output held only junctional sequences and lacked quality scores, the filtering could not match the filtering applied to full-length reads. To assign V/J genes and CDR3, sequences were annotated against IMGT germline references using PyIR, a Python wrapper for IgBLAST v1.9. Reads were removed for weak V/J assignments (E-value above 1e-6), missing CDR3, stop codons, out-of-frame junctions, or ambiguous translated residues. A V3J clonotype was defined by an identical inferred V gene, J gene, and CDR3 amino acid sequence. Percentage overlap between repertoires was computed as shared unique clonotypes divided by the size of the smaller repertoire. Richness of each repertoire was evaluated using RTK rarefaction, the Chao1 estimator, and Recon v2.1 estimates of unobserved clonotypes. In TCRdb, the immuneACCESS table is reduced to in-frame sequences with V and J assigned. These tables do not hold every clone; where another copy was compared, an unresolved V gene accounts for under half, and the others remain unexplained. The V and J calls and clone size come from that table; D and trimming were worked out from the DNA. For this sample there are under 600,000 clones; around 78% appear just once. The ten most abundant clones make up approximately 12% of the sample.

Healthy HIV-negative adults with no recently reported acute infections or vaccinations were included as donors. Every donor was a Caucasian adult residing in Nashville, Tennessee, USA. For unsorted samples, tens of millions of PBMCs were counted, and genomic DNA was extracted using the QIAamp DNA Blood Mini kit. Blood was obtained by leukapheresis, after which PBMCs were separated by Ficoll-Histopaque density gradient centrifugation and cryopreserved in liquid nitrogen vapor phase. The TCR sequence derives from a woman aged 40 to 50 in good health. Some clones in this sample may be carry-over from other donors' samples. The sample consisted of PBMCs. The chain couples TRBV4-2 to TRBJ2-3; the junction holds 10 bases that match TRBD2. In nucleotides, the sequence is TGTGCCAGCAGCCAAGATAGAATAGCGGGAGGTACAGATACGCAGTATTTT. This encodes CASSQDRIAGGTDTQYF.